This TCR beta chain was documented in a study of beta chain features in type 1 diabetes. Expressed TCRB transcripts were sequenced because the entire RNA isolate underwent reverse transcription. Clones were sequenced by immunoSEQ multiplex PCR, and TCRdb holds only the in-frame ones, with some missing. Of a few hundred thousand clones in the sample, over 9.5% are singletons; the top ten hold approximately 0.03%. Each sorted population was over 95% pure. The CDR3 is made up of 16 amino acids. The germline V and J ends were trimmed by 8 bases and 0 bases, with 17 bases remaining between them. Germline V CDR1 and CDR2: LNHDA, SQIVND (reference sequence). Only a few counts were recorded for this clone.

Sequenced input: naive CD4+ T cells from blood. This TCR derives from a woman between 18 and 29 years old in good health. The chain joins TRBV19 to TRBJ2-1, with a possible D match to TRBD1 (6 bases). CDR3 nucleotides: TGTGCCAGTCAGATTCCCGGGACAATCTCCTACAATGAGCAGTTCTTC. It translates to CASQIPGTISYNEQFF. The full variable domain, in which reference TRBV19 and TRBJ2-1 provide the parts outside the CDR3, is DGGITQSPKYLFRKEGQNVTLSCEQNLNHDAMYWYRQDPGQGLRLIYYSQIVNDFQKGDIAEGYSVSREKKESFPLTVTSAQKNPTAFYLCASQIPGTISYNEQFFGPGTRLTVL.